What follows is one TCR beta chain and its context. Antigen specificity is unknown. The data originate from a study of OX40 agonist ivuxolimab in advanced cancers. Overall study context: Prior therapy, whether anti-PD-1, anti-PD-L1 or anti-CTLA-4, was allowed, and approximately 37% had some. Study findings and constraints: By week 6 at 0.1 to 3.0 mg/kg, blood CD4+ and CD8+ T cells had expanded clonally.

Patients with a history of autoimmune disease or on systemic immunosuppression were excluded. Trimming removed 4 bases from V and 6 bases from J; junction bases left unmatched: 1. CDR3 length: 12 amino acids. Looked up from germline, CDR1 is SEHNR and CDR2 is FQNEAQ (reference sequence). This table comes from immunoSEQ multiplex PCR, and its TCRdb copy is limited to in-frame clones, with some not included. The sample has under 80,000 clones; approximately 89% are singletons. This clonotype was sampled from an adult with an advanced solid tumor such as melanoma, head and neck, liver or kidney cancer. The V gene is TRBV7-9, the J gene TRBJ2-3; 7 nucleotides match TRBD1. The source material was CD4+ or CD8+ T cells sorted from blood, sampled in a trial of the OX40 agonist ivuxolimab. CDR3 loop: CASSWGQDTQYF. CDR3 nucleotides: TGTGCCAGCAGCTGGGGACAGGATACGCAGTATTTT.